This TCR beta chain was documented in a study of technical replicates of blood from a handful of donors. Profiled with immunoSEQ multiplex PCR; TCRdb holds only in-frame clones, not every one. The sample records roughly 82,000 clones, just over 95% being singletons. This CDR3 has 17 amino acids. The V end was cut by 3 bases, the J end by 5 bases, with 19 bases between. The germline V gene encodes CDR1 MNHEY and CDR2 SMNVEV (reference sequence). This clone appeared a single time. The chain joins TRBV27 to TRBJ1-4; D unclear. This clonotype originated in a human donor in good health. The sequenced material came from T cells isolated from PBMCs. CDR3 residues: CASSFGLPTTGNEKLFF. The CDR3 region has the DNA TGTGCCAGCAGTTTTGGGCTCCCAACGACGGGAAATGAAAAACTGTTTTTT.